A single T cell receptor beta chain is shown here with its context. Its antigen is still unknown. This record comes from a study of beta chain features in type 1 diabetes. Markers CD45RO/CCR7/CD25/CD127/CD95/CD27 served to sort CD4+ naive, central memory, regulatory and stem cell-like memory cells. Every bit of the isolated RNA underwent reverse transcription, so sequencing read expressed TCRB transcripts. Using immunoSEQ multiplex PCR, the repertoire was profiled, and TCRdb retains in-frame clones only, with some absent. The data hold 120,000 to 150,000 clones, with approximately 13% observed a single time. Germline CDR1 reads KGHSH; CDR2 reads LQKENI. V was trimmed by 3 bases and J by 1 base, leaving 9 bases between them. This CDR3 has 14 amino acids. Study-wide findings and caveats: In every one of the four CD4+ subsets, TCRB CDR3s were moderately but significantly shorter in Type 1 diabetes patients.

This TCR was recovered from a man in his late teens or twenties with type 1 diabetes. The chain couples TRBV18 to TRBJ1-1, with D unclear. Sequencing was carried out using central memory CD4+ T cells from blood. The CDR3 nucleotides read TGTGCCAGCTCACCGAGCGAGACGAACACTGAAGCTTTCTTT. Translated, it gives CASSPSETNTEAFF. The entire variable domain, with the rest obtained from reference TRBV18 and TRBJ1-1, is as follows: NAGVMQNPRHLVRRRGQEARLRCSPMKGHSHVYWYRQLPEEGLKFMVYLQKENIIDESGMPKERFSAEFPKEGPSILRIQQVVRGDSAAYFCASSPSETNTEAFFGQGTRLTVV.